The sequence of this TCR beta chain was determined in a study of blood T cells in healthy people across ages. In this sample, this clonotype turned up a few times. V lost 0 bases to trimming and J lost 5 bases, with 5 bases between them. This CDR3 region has 13 residues. Germline CDR1 is MGHDK and CDR2 is SYGVNS. A J-beta primer mix and a sample-barcoded 5' primer were used in a second PCR of about 7 to 12 cycles. Each CDR3 protein is one row after TCRdb ran MiXCR on the 5' RACE reads. The sample includes roughly 1.4 million distinct CDR3 sequences, approximately 59% seen only once; the top ten take under 8.5%.

The receptor was derived from a man in his late teens or twenties in good health. The sample comprised blood. The chain combines TRBV25-1 with TRBJ2-1; no reliable D call. CDR3 loop: CASSEYGDNEQFF. CDR3 bases: TGTGCCAGCAGTGAATATGGGGACAATGAGCAGTTCTTC. Combining the CDR3 with reference TRBV25-1 and TRBJ2-1 gives the whole variable domain EADIYQTPRYLVIGTGKKITLECSQTMGHDKMYWYQQDPGMELHLIHYSYGVNSTEKGDLSSESTVSRIRTEHFPLTLESARPSHTSQYLCASSEYGDNEQFFGPGTRLTVL.